The next 28 T cell receptor beta chains were all read from a single sample in a study of cytomegalovirus exposure and HLA in healthy donors. PCR employed 60 Vbeta and 13 Jbeta primers. Assay: immunoSEQ multiplex PCR; the TCRdb copy retains only in-frame clones and omits some. The sample has 150,000 to 200,000 clones; under 70% are singletons. Sequenced sample: PBMCs. The receptors here all came from a woman in her thirties or forties in good health and CMV-seropositive.

The chain employs TRBV5-5 and TRBJ1-1; no firm D call. CDR1 and CDR2 (germline): SGHKS, YYEKEE (reference sequence). The CDR3 loop spans 13 amino acids. The V end lost 1 base, the J end lost 7 bases, and 11 bases lay between the germline ends. The CDR3 sequence is CASSLNVGGEAFF. Written as DNA, the CDR3 is TGTGCCAGCAGCTTGAATGTGGGAGGTGAAGCTTTCTTT.

In its sample, this clone was seen a few times. The chain uses TRBV6-6 and TRBJ2-7; D possibly corresponds to TRBD2 (6 bases). Germline V gene sequence: CDR1 MNHNY, CDR2 SVGAGI (reference sequence). With 9 bases removed from V and 3 bases from J, the gap between germline ends came to 9 bases. This CDR3 has 11 amino acids. The CDR3: CARGGHYEQYF. As DNA, the CDR3 is TGTGCCAGGGGGGGTCACTACGAGCAGTACTTC.

This chain connects TRBV11-2 to TRBJ1-6; 10 nucleotides match TRBD1. Germline lookup yields CDR1 SGHAT and CDR2 FQNNGV. Losses at the gene ends were 7 bases for V and 8 bases for J; bases not matched to a gene: 11. The length of the CDR3 is 16 residues. The CDR3 nucleotides are TGTGCCAGCACCGTCTCCGGGACAGGGGATGATTCACCCCTCCACTTT. Residues: CASTVSGTGDDSPLHF.

The chain recombines TRBV10-3 with TRBJ1-1; 7 nucleotides match TRBD1. This CDR3 is 15 amino acids long. The trim removed 4 bases at V and 5 bases at J, leaving 10 bases unmatched. Germline CDR1 is ENHRY and CDR2 is SYGVKD. CDR3 residues: CAISGATGSRTEAFF. The CDR3 region has the DNA TGTGCCATCAGTGGCGCGACAGGGAGTCGGACTGAAGCTTTCTTT.

A single count supports this clone. The rearrangement uses TRBV4-3 and TRBJ2-3; 10 bases line up with TRBD2. The V gene end was trimmed by 4 bases and the J gene end by 6 bases; junction bases not matched to a gene: 16. This CDR3 contains 18 residues. The germline V gene encodes CDR1 LGHNA and CDR2 YSLEER. DNA of the CDR3: TGCGCCAGCAGCCCCAGAGGACTAGCGGCCACGGCGGGGGATACGCAGTATTTT. Translating gives CASSPRGLAATAGDTQYF.

The chain uses TRBV5-6 and TRBJ1-5; TRBD1 is a possible D gene (6 bases). With 5 bases removed from V and 0 bases from J, the gap between germline ends came to 12 bases. This CDR3 region has 15 residues. Germline V gene sequence: CDR1 SGHDT, CDR2 YYEEEE. The CDR3 nucleotides are TGTGCCAGCAGTCGAGGGGGGGATAGCAATCAGCCCCAGCATTTT. Translation gives CASSRGGDSNQPQHF.

The chain joins TRBV4-3 to TRBJ2-5; 7 bases agree with TRBD1. Germline CDR1 is LGHNA and CDR2 is YSLEER. The CDR3 runs to 15 residues. V dropped 0 bases and J dropped 4; count of bases not matched to a gene: 5. The CDR3 sequence: CASSQDRQGGETQYF. In DNA form, the CDR3 reads TGCGCCAGCAGCCAAGATAGACAGGGCGGAGAGACCCAGTACTTC.

The genes are TRBV9 and TRBJ2-3; 11 nucleotides line up with TRBD2. This CDR3 region has 17 residues. In germline, CDR1 is SGDLS, CDR2 YYNGEE. The junction had 7 bases not matched to a gene; V was cut back by 1 base and J by 3 bases. CDR3 nucleotide sequence: TGTGCCAGCAGCGTATTCGCTCGGACTAGCGGGACAGATACGCAGTATTTT. Translation: CASSVFARTSGTDTQYF.

J is TRBJ2-7 and V is TRBV14, with 7 bases identical to TRBD1. There are 15 residues in the CDR3. Germline V lookup: CDR1 SGHDN, CDR2 FVKESK. J gave up 1 base and V 4 bases, and 7 bases lay outside the gene matches. For the CDR3, the DNA is TGTGCCAGCAGCCTGACAGGGAGAGAATCCTACGAGCAGTACTTC. Its protein is CASSLTGRESYEQYF.

The chain couples TRBV6-4 to TRBJ1-5; TRBD1 is a possible D gene (6 bases). This CDR3 is built from 17 residues. V shed 4 bases and J shed 3 bases, with 19 bases lying between them. Looked up from germline, CDR1 is MRHNA and CDR2 is SNTAGT. Written as DNA, the CDR3 is TGTGCCAGCAGTGCTACCTCCCGGGGGGCGCCCAATCAGCCCCAGCATTTT. Translation: CASSATSRGAPNQPQHF.

The chain links TRBV29-1 to TRBJ2-1, with 10 nucleotides matching TRBD2. Germline V gene sequence: CDR1 SQVTM, CDR2 ANQGSEA. Germline trimming cut 2 bases from V and 3 bases from J; bases unmatched to any gene: 10. The CDR3 runs to 17 residues. The CDR3 spells CSVEKREGQILYNEQFF. CDR3 nucleotides: TGCAGCGTTGAAAAGCGGGAGGGCCAAATCCTCTACAATGAGCAGTTCTTC.

V is TRBV19 and J is TRBJ1-5; D is ambiguous. Germline V CDR1 and CDR2: LNHDA, SQIVND (reference sequence). CDR3 length: 15 residues. V shed 3 bases and J shed 0 bases, with 9 bases lying between them. CDR3 DNA sequence: TGTGCCAGTAGTATGGCTGCTGCTAGCAATCAGCCCCAGCATTTT. It is translated as CASSMAAASNQPQHF.

The V and J genes are TRBV27 and TRBJ2-1; 10 nucleotides line up with TRBD1. Germline CDR1 and CDR2: MNHEY and SMNVEV (reference sequence). J lost 4 bases, V lost 5 bases, and 5 bases had no gene match. This CDR3 has 15 amino acids. The CDR3 nucleotides are TGTGCCAGCAGTCCCGGGACAGGGGCTTACAATGAGCAGTTCTTC. This translates into CASSPGTGAYNEQFF.

The chain recombines TRBV27 with TRBJ2-7; TRBD1 agrees at 9 bases. CDR1 is MNHEY, CDR2 SMNVEV, per germline (reference sequence). V gave up 0 bases and J gave up 2 bases; unmatched junction bases: 2. The CDR3 length is 15 residues. CDR3 in amino acids: CASSLSGTGPYEQYF. The CDR3 region has the DNA TGTGCCAGCAGTTTATCCGGGACAGGGCCCTACGAGCAGTACTTC.

This chain joins TRBV19 and TRBJ2-3; 12 bases align to TRBD2. The germline V gene encodes CDR1 LNHDA and CDR2 SQIVND (reference sequence). Trimming cost V 5 bases and J 5 bases; bases outside gene matches: 5. This CDR3 spans 15 amino acids. In DNA, the CDR3 is TGTGCCAGTAGTGATACTAGCGGGAGGATAGATACGCAGTATTTT. The encoded protein is CASSDTSGRIDTQYF.

The chain recombines TRBV7-6 with TRBJ2-3; 7 positions agree with TRBD2. The CDR3 totals 17 residues. J lost 6 bases, V lost 0 bases, and 12 bases had no gene match. The V gene's germline CDR1 is SGHVS and CDR2 FNYEAQ. The CDR3 spells CASSLARASGGVDTQYF. Written as DNA, the CDR3 is TGTGCCAGCAGCTTAGCGCGGGCTAGCGGAGGGGTGGATACGCAGTATTTT.

V is TRBV28 and J is TRBJ2-2; TRBD1 is a possible D gene (6 bases). The germline gives CDR1 MDHEN, CDR2 SYDVKM. The CDR3 is made up of 14 amino acids. V was trimmed by 6 bases and J by 15 bases, leaving 23 bases between them. The CDR3 loop reads CASSITGNPGSVFF. The CDR3 nucleotides are TGTGCCAGCAGCATAACAGGGAATCCCGGTTCGGTGTTTTTT.

The V call is TRBV9, the J call TRBJ2-1; 11 nucleotides line up with TRBD2. In germline, CDR1 is SGDLS, CDR2 YYNGEE. The CDR3 loop spans 14 amino acids. The J segment lost 7 bases and the V segment lost 4 bases, leaving 4 bases of the junction unmatched. The CDR3 loop is CASSPLAGVNEQFF. CDR3 in DNA: TGTGCCAGCAGCCCACTAGCGGGGGTGAATGAGCAGTTCTTC.

V and J are TRBV7-2 and TRBJ2-2, with TRBD2 identical over 8 bases. The CDR3 has 15 residues. Germline V gene data show CDR1 as SGHTA and CDR2 as FQGNSA. V shed 2 bases, J shed 7 bases, and the junction held 6 bases outside the gene matches. In nucleotides, the CDR3 is TGTGCCAGCAGCTTATACGGGAGGGCCTTCGGGGAGCTGTTTTTT. Translated: CASSLYGRAFGELFF.

The V and J genes are TRBV28 and TRBJ2-1, with a tentative D call TRBD2 (5 bases). The CDR3 extends over 13 amino acids. Between the trimmed V and J ends, which lost 6 bases and 12 bases, there was a span of 18 bases. The germline CDR1 and CDR2 sequences are MDHEN and SYDVKM. The CDR3 DNA reads TGTGCCAGCAGCAAAGGACTCTCGGCTAGGCAGTTCTTC. The encoded protein is CASSKGLSARQFF. The full variable domain, in which reference TRBV28 and TRBJ2-1 provide the parts outside the CDR3, is DVKVTQSSRYLVKRTGEKVFLECVQDMDHENMFWYRQDPGLGLRLIYFSYDVKMKEKGDIPEGYSVSREKKERFSLILESASTNQTSMYLCASSKGLSARQFFGPGTRLTVL.

The chain couples TRBV28 to TRBJ1-2; D gene uncertain. In germline, CDR1 is MDHEN, CDR2 SYDVKM. V was clipped by 7 bases and J by 4 bases, with 13 bases between them. This CDR3 is 13 amino acids long. The CDR3 loop is CASTEGKVYGYTF. For the CDR3, the DNA is TGTGCCAGCACTGAGGGAAAGGTCTATGGCTACACCTTC.

This sequence joins TRBV4-1 and TRBJ2-1, with TRBD2 matching over 13 bases. Germline values: CDR1 MGHRA, CDR2 YSYEKL. The length of the CDR3 is 20 residues. V dropped 4 bases and J dropped 0; count of bases not matched to a gene: 12. CDR3 coding DNA: TGCGCCAGCAGCCCGCCACCACTAGCGGGGGGGCGGGGCTCCTACAATGAGCAGTTCTTC. Amino acids: CASSPPPLAGGRGSYNEQFF.

This clone has only a few counts. The chain is built from TRBV13 and TRBJ2-2, with unresolved D. The V end lost 3 bases, the J end lost 1 base, and 6 bases lay between the germline ends. The CDR3 length is 14 residues. Germline V gives CDR1 PRHDT, CDR2 FYEKMQ (reference sequence). CDR3 bases: TGTGCCAGCAGCTTGGCAGAGAACACCGGGGAGCTGTTTTTT. This translates into CASSLAENTGELFF. The complete variable domain, with remaining parts taken from reference TRBV13 and TRBJ2-2, reads AAGVIQSPRHLIKEKRETATLKCYPIPRHDTVYWYQQGPGQDPQFLISFYEKMQSDKGSIPDRFSAQQFSDYHSELNMSSLELGDSALYFCASSLAENTGELFFGEGSRLTVL.

The chain employs TRBV7-6 and TRBJ1-2; 7 positions agree with TRBD1. The trim removed 4 bases at V and 6 bases at J, leaving 20 bases unmatched. Germline CDR1 reads SGHVS; CDR2 reads FNYEAQ. This CDR3 is built from 18 residues. CDR3 coding DNA: TGTGCCAGCAGCTCCATGATCACCGCAGGGGGATCATTCAATGGCTACACCTTC. It codes for CASSSMITAGGSFNGYTF.

This clone was seen a few times. The J gene is TRBJ2-5, the V gene TRBV9, with unresolved D. Trimming removed 4 bases from V and 5 bases from J, with 15 bases in between. Germline V lookup: CDR1 SGDLS, CDR2 YYNGEE. CDR3 length: 14 residues. The CDR3 reads CASSPAFVGETQYF. The CDR3 bases are TGTGCCAGCAGCCCCGCCTTCGTCGGGGAGACCCAGTACTTC.

Points on this clone: At one of its ends the junction is not consistent with the germline gene, which may arise from a read error. This sequence joins TRBV19 and TRBJ1-2, with D hard to call. This CDR3 comprises 15 residues. The V gene's germline CDR1 is LNHDA and CDR2 SQIVND (reference sequence). The CDR3: CASTIHRPDEDGYPF. The DNA of the CDR3 is TGTGCCAGTACCATTCACCGGCCCGATGAGGATGGCTACCCCTTC.

This clone was detected once. V usage is TRBV7-3 and J usage is TRBJ2-5, with D possibly TRBD1 on 6 matching bases. There are 13 residues in the CDR3. V was trimmed by 1 base and J by 3 bases, leaving 6 bases between them. The germline V gene has CDR1 SGHTA and CDR2 FQGTGA. The CDR3 here is CASSLNREETQYF. The CDR3 DNA sequence: TGTGCCAGCAGCTTAAACAGGGAAGAGACCCAGTACTTC.

The chain links TRBV28 to TRBJ2-5; 11 nucleotides agree with TRBD2. This CDR3 is built from 16 residues. Germline CDR1 is MDHEN and CDR2 is SYDVKM. V trimming: 3 bases; J trimming: 4 bases; junction bases outside the gene matches: 7. CDR3 loop: CASSFLLAGGGETQYF. Here the CDR3 DNA reads TGTGCCAGCAGTTTCTTATTAGCGGGAGGGGGAGAGACCCAGTACTTC.